These 29 T cell receptor beta chains were all obtained from the same sample, sequenced in a study of T cell responses to AZD1222 COVID-19 vaccine. Libraries were prepared by immunoSEQ multiplex PCR; TCRdb keeps only in-frame clonotypes and omits some of them. The profile shows about 160,000 clones, more than 85% of them singletons. Material: peripheral blood, obtained on day 0 of AZD1222 vaccination. Receptors were obtained from an adult in good health.

The gene calls are TRBV6-5 and TRBJ2-3; the D gene is possibly TRBD2 (6 bases). The V and J ends lost 6 bases and 2 bases respectively, with 15 bases between them. Germline V gene data show CDR1 as MNHEY and CDR2 as SVGAGI. The CDR3 extends over 15 amino acids. The CDR3 nucleotides read TGTGCCAGCAGGAAAATTCTAGCGCCCACAGATACGCAGTATTTT. Protein product: CASRKILAPTDTQYF.

The chain recombines TRBV28 with TRBJ2-2; 7 nucleotides agree with TRBD2. This CDR3 is 17 amino acids long. V gave up 0 bases and J gave up 2 bases; unmatched junction bases: 6. In germline, CDR1 is MDHEN, CDR2 SYDVKM. The CDR3 sequence is CASSLWEGGINTGELFF. The CDR3 DNA follows: TGTGCCAGCAGTTTATGGGAGGGAGGGATCAACACCGGGGAGCTGTTTTTT.

This chain connects TRBV7-8 to TRBJ2-2; 9 nucleotides match TRBD1. With V trimmed by 5 bases and J by 6 bases, 7 bases remained unmatched. The CDR3 runs to 15 residues. Looked up from germline, CDR1 is SGHVS and CDR2 is FQNEAQ. The CDR3 loop reads CASSPGQGFSGELFF. The CDR3, as DNA: TGTGCCAGCAGCCCAGGACAGGGGTTTTCCGGGGAGCTGTTTTTT.

This chain links TRBV2 with TRBJ2-7; 15 nucleotides agree with TRBD2. This CDR3 is 14 amino acids long. Losses at the gene ends were 7 bases for V and 7 bases for J; bases not matched to a gene: 5. From germline, CDR1 is SNHLY and CDR2 FYNNEI. The CDR3 sequence: CASTWTSGRGEQYF. In nucleotides, the CDR3 is TGTGCCAGCACATGGACTAGCGGGAGGGGAGAGCAGTACTTC.

This clone was observed once. The chain is built from TRBV5-1 and TRBJ1-1; the match to TRBD1 covers 7 bases. CDR1 is SGHRS, CDR2 YFSETQ, per germline. Trimming at V came to 4 bases and at J to 0 bases, leaving 3 bases not matched to a gene. This CDR3 comprises 14 residues. The CDR3 bases are TGCGCCAGCAGCCAACAGGGGATGAACACTGAAGCTTTCTTT. It translates to CASSQQGMNTEAFF.

This chain uses TRBV4-1 with TRBJ1-1, with 9 positions matching TRBD1. After removal of 6 bases from V and 5 bases from J, the junction contained 1 base not matched to a gene. This CDR3 contains 12 residues. Germline V gene data show CDR1 as MGHRA and CDR2 as YSYEKL. For the CDR3, the DNA is TGCGCCAGCAGGGGACAGGGAACTGAAGCTTTCTTT. Translation: CASRGQGTEAFF.

This clone turned up a few times. The chain combines TRBV14 with TRBJ1-6; D ambiguous. The length of the CDR3 is 12 residues. The germline V gene encodes CDR1 SGHDN and CDR2 FVKESK. Deletions cut 4 bases from V and 10 bases from J, with 8 bases between. DNA of the CDR3: TGTGCCAGCAGCCTTAAGAGCTCACCCCTCCACTTT. This translates into CASSLKSSPLHF.

By share, this clone counts as medium-sized. V is TRBV9 and J is TRBJ2-7, with D possibly TRBD2 on 5 matching bases. Germline V CDR1 and CDR2: SGDLS, YYNGEE. The CDR3 has 12 amino acids. V lost 3 bases, J lost 6 bases, and 10 bases lay in between. The CDR3 DNA is TGTGCCAGCAGCGGGCCGGGAACCGAGCAGTACTTC. It codes for CASSGPGTEQYF.

This clone was observed a single time. The J gene is TRBJ1-3, the V gene TRBV6-5, with D unclear. Germline CDR1 reads MNHEY; CDR2 reads SVGAGI. The germline V and J ends were trimmed by 2 bases and 4 bases, with 6 bases remaining between them. The CDR3 is 13 residues long. The CDR3 here is CASSYLGGNTIYF. DNA for the CDR3: TGTGCCAGCAGTTACCTGGGAGGAAACACCATATATTTT.

The rearrangement links TRBV6-2 or TRBV6-3 to TRBJ1-5; D possibly corresponds to TRBD1 (5 bases). CDR3 length: 16 amino acids. CDR1 is MNHEY and CDR2 is SVGEGT in the germline V gene. Trimming cost V 0 bases and J 7 bases, with 16 bases left between them. CDR3 sequence (DNA): TGTGCCAGCAGTTACTCCACGGGGGGGTCTCGGCAGCCCCAGCATTTT. The encoded protein is CASSYSTGGSRQPQHF.

This chain links TRBV27 with TRBJ1-5; 12 bases align to TRBD1. Germline CDR1 MNHEY, CDR2 SMNVEV (reference sequence). V was clipped by 5 bases and J by 5 bases; unmatched bases: 10. The CDR3 contains 17 residues. As DNA, the CDR3 is TGTGCCAGCAGTCCTTTGGGGACAGGGGGCAAGGATCAGCCCCAGCATTTT. The encoded protein is CASSPLGTGGKDQPQHF.

This chain joins TRBV11-3 and TRBJ2-5; a possible D gene is TRBD1 (6 bases). The ends were cut back, 1 base at V and 5 bases at J, with 11 bases in the middle. The CDR3 consists of 14 residues. Germline CDR1 reads SGHNT; CDR2 reads YENEEA. The CDR3 loop reads CASSLGGQGETQYF. In DNA form, the CDR3 reads TGTGCCAGCAGCTTAGGAGGCCAGGGGGAGACCCAGTACTTC.

The chain has TRBV5-1 and TRBJ2-2; TRBD1 might be the D (7 bases). Germline V gene lookup returns CDR1 SGHRS and CDR2 YFSETQ. Trimming pared 0 bases from V and 0 bases from J, leaving 18 bases between. The CDR3 is 19 amino acids. CDR3 sequence (DNA): TGCGCCAGCAGCTTGGCCAGGACTATGGGACAGACGAACACCGGGGAGCTGTTTTTT. Translated: CASSLARTMGQTNTGELFF.

The rearrangement uses TRBV30 and TRBJ1-5, with D tentatively TRBD1 (6 bases). CDR3 size: 14 residues. From germline, CDR1 is GTSNPN and CDR2 SVGIG (reference sequence). V gave up 5 bases and J gave up 6 bases, with 17 bases separating them. CDR3 residues: CAWSGTTVSQPQHF. In DNA form, the CDR3 reads TGTGCCTGGTCCGGGACAACCGTCTCTCAGCCCCAGCATTTT.

The J gene is TRBJ2-2, the V gene TRBV9; a possible D gene is TRBD2 (6 bases). CDR1 and CDR2 (germline): SGDLS, YYNGEE. Trimming stripped 0 bases from V and 5 bases from J, with 14 bases between. The length of the CDR3 is 16 residues. CDR3 in amino acids: CASSVDPGVGTGELFF. The CDR3 nucleotides read TGTGCCAGCAGCGTAGATCCGGGAGTGGGGACCGGGGAGCTGTTTTTT.

V usage is TRBV3-1 (or the pseudogene TRBV3-2) and J usage is TRBJ2-1; tentative D call: TRBD1 (6 bases). The germline V gene has CDR1 LGHDT and CDR2 YNNKEL (reference sequence). Trimming pared 1 base from V and 13 bases from J, leaving 11 bases between. The CDR3 runs 12 residues. CDR3 loop: CASSQVGALQFF. In nucleotides, the CDR3 is TGTGCCAGCAGCCAAGTGGGGGCCTTACAGTTCTTC.

The chain links TRBV24-1 to TRBJ2-7, with 11 bases matching TRBD1. From germline, CDR1 is KGHDR and CDR2 SFDVKD. The CDR3 runs 15 residues. The V segment lost 2 bases and the J segment 2 bases; nucleotides outside the gene matches: 1. In nucleotides, the CDR3 is TGTGCCACCAGTGATTGGGGACAGGGGGCCTACGAGCAGTACTTC. Its translation is CATSDWGQGAYEQYF.

The chain recombines TRBV30 with TRBJ2-1; D call uncertain. CDR3 length equals 13 residues. Trimming removed 1 base from V and 6 bases from J, with 10 bases in between. The germline CDR1 and CDR2 sequences are GTSNPN and SVGIG (reference sequence). The CDR3 coding sequence is TGTGCCTGGAGTGCCTCCGTGACCAATGAGCAGTTCTTC. Translation gives CAWSASVTNEQFF.

This chain connects TRBV7-8 to TRBJ1-2, with TRBD1 as a possible D gene (5 bases). V was clipped by 6 bases and J by 6 bases, with 8 bases between them. Germline CDR1 and CDR2: SGHVS and FQNEAQ. The CDR3 covers 11 residues. CDR3 nucleotides: TGTGCCAGCAGTGCGGGGGATGGCTACACCTTC. Residues: CASSAGDGYTF.

The chain uses TRBV11-3 and TRBJ2-1; D tentatively fits TRBD1 or TRBD2 (5 bases each). V was shortened by 1 base and J by 9 bases, with 22 bases between the two germline ends. The CDR3 is 17 amino acids. Germline V gives CDR1 SGHNT, CDR2 YENEEA. The CDR3 bases are TGTGCCAGCAGCTTAGGAGTAGGGCCCGGGACCCGGGGTGAGCAGTTCTTC. Protein: CASSLGVGPGTRGEQFF.

The chain links TRBV28 to TRBJ1-2; 7 positions match TRBD1. CDR1 is MDHEN, CDR2 SYDVKM, per germline. V lost 5 bases, J lost 8 bases, and 5 bases stayed unmatched. CDR3 length: 12 residues. The CDR3 protein is CASSVQGWGYTF. In DNA, the CDR3 is TGTGCCAGCAGTGTACAGGGGTGGGGCTACACCTTC.

J is TRBJ2-1 and V is TRBV10-2, with D perhaps TRBD2 (6 bases). Between the trimmed V and J ends, which lost 3 bases and 9 bases, there was a span of 21 bases. The CDR3 has 16 amino acids. Germline CDR1 reads WSHSY; CDR2 reads SAAADI. CDR3 nucleotide sequence: TGCGCCAGCAGTGACTTACGGGAGTTAAGGTTAGGTGAGCAGTTCTTC. This translates into CASSDLRELRLGEQFF.

The chain uses TRBV5-4 and TRBJ2-5, with 9 nucleotides matching TRBD1. Looked up from germline, CDR1 is SGHNT and CDR2 is YYREEE (reference sequence). V shed 2 bases, J shed 2 bases, and the junction held 1 base outside the gene matches. The CDR3 loop spans 14 amino acids. The CDR3 DNA reads TGTGCCAGCAGCTTCGGACAGGGGCAAGAGACCCAGTACTTC. Encoded protein: CASSFGQGQETQYF.

This CDR3 is CASSLGGVVAEAFF. The CDR3 nucleotides read TGCGCCAGCAGCTTGGGTGGGGTAGTAGCTGAAGCTTTCTTT. The gene calls are TRBV5-1 and TRBJ1-1; D call uncertain. Germline V gene data show CDR1 as SGHRS and CDR2 as YFSETQ. Trimming removed 0 bases from V and 6 bases from J, with 12 bases in between. There are 14 residues in the CDR3.

The chain joins TRBV5-1 to TRBJ2-3; D not certain. CDR1 and CDR2 from the germline V gene are SGHRS and YFSETQ. Trimming cost V 5 bases and J 3 bases, with 4 bases left between them. The CDR3 is made up of 11 amino acids. CDR3 residues: CASRETDTQYF. DNA for the CDR3: TGCGCCAGCAGGGAAACAGATACGCAGTATTTT.

In its sample, this clone was seen once. V is TRBV7-3 and J is TRBJ2-1; 7 bases are a match to TRBD2. V lost 1 base to trimming and J lost 4 bases; unmatched junction nucleotides: 7. This CDR3 has 16 amino acids. In germline, CDR1 is SGHTA, CDR2 FQGTGA. CDR3 sequence: CASSLIPGAGYNEQFF. The CDR3 DNA reads as TGTGCCAGCAGCTTAATTCCGGGAGCGGGGTACAATGAGCAGTTCTTC.

The chain links TRBV21-1 to TRBJ1-6; the table's D gene call, TRBD1, was not cross checked with the DNA. TRBV21-1 is a documented pseudogene. The CDR3 runs 21 residues. The CDR3 coding sequence is TGTGCCAGCAGCAAACCCTCCAATGGACAGATTATTTACTCCTATAATTCACCCCTCCACTTT. Translated, it gives CASSKPSNGQIIYSYNSPLHF.

The chain uses TRBV28 and TRBJ2-7; D is undetermined. Between the trimmed V and J ends, which lost 3 bases and 3 bases, there was a span of 9 bases. CDR1 and CDR2 from the germline V gene are MDHEN and SYDVKM. The CDR3 consists of 13 residues. The CDR3 loop reads CASSFSDGYEQYF. The CDR3 nucleotides are TGTGCCAGCAGTTTCTCTGACGGCTACGAGCAGTACTTC.

The chain combines TRBV28 with TRBJ2-7, with a possible D match to TRBD1 (6 bases). Germline assignment: CDR1 MDHEN and CDR2 SYDVKM. The CDR3 contains 15 residues. Trimming cost V 4 bases and J 4 bases, with 17 bases left between them. The CDR3 DNA reads as TGTGCCAGCAGTTCCCCTCGTCCCAGGGGTTACGAGCAGTACTTC. Protein sequence: CASSSPRPRGYEQYF.